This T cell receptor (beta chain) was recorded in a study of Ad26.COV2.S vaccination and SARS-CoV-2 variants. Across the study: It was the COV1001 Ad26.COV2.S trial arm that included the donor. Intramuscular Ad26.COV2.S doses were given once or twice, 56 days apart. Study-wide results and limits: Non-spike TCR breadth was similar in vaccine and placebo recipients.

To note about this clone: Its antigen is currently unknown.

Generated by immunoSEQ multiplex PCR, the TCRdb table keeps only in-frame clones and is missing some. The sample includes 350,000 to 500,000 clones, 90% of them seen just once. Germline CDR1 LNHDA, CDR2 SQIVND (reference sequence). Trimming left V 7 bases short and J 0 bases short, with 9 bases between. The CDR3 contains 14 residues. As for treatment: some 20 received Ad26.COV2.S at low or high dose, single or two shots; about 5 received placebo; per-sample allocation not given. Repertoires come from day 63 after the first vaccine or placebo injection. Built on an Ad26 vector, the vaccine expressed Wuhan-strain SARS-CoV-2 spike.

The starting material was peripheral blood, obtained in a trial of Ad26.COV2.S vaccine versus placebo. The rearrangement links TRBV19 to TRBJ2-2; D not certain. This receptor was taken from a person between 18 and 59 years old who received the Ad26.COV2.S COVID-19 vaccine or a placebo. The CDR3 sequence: CASKVSTNTGELFF. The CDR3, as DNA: TGTGCCAGTAAGGTGTCTACGAACACCGGGGAGCTGTTTTTT.